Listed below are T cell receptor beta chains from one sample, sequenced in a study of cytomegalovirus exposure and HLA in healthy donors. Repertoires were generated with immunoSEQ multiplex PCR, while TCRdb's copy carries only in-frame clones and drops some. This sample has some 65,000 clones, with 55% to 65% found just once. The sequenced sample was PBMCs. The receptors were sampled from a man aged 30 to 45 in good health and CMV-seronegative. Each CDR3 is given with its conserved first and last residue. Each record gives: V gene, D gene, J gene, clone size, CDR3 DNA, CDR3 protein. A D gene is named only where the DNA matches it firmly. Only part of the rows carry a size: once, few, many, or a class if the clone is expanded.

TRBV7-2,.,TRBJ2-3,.,TGTGCCAGCAGCTTTATAGGGGGGGTGACAGATACGCAGTATTTT,CASSFIGGVTDTQYF
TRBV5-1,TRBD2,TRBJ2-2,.,TGCGCCAGCAGCTTGGCCTGGGGGGGTGAAAACACCGGGGAGCTGTTTTTT,CASSLAWGGENTGELFF
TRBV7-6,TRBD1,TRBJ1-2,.,TGTGCCAGCAGCCCTGGACAGGGCTATGGCTACACCTTC,CASSPGQGYGYTF
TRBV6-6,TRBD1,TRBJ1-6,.,TGTGCCAGCAAACGGGACAGATATAATTCACCCCTCCACTTT,CASKRDRYNSPLHF
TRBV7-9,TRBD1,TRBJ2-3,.,TGTGCCAGCAGACCCGGGACAGGGAGTACAGATACGCAGTATTTT,CASRPGTGSTDTQYF
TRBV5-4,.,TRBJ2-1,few,TGTGCCAGCAGCCCGCGGGAAGGGCGGTACAATGAGCAGTTCTTC,CASSPREGRYNEQFF
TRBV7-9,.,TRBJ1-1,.,TGTGCCAGCAGCCCCCGCCTAGGCGGACAGAGGAACACTGAAGCTTTCTTT,CASSPRLGGQRNTEAFF
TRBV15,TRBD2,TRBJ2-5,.,TGTGCCACTAATCTAGCGGGAGGACAAGAGACCCAGTACTTC,CATNLAGGQETQYF
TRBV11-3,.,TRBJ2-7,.,TGTGCCAGCAGCTTATCTGGGGGGGCAGGGCCCTACGAGCAGTACTTC,CASSLSGGAGPYEQYF
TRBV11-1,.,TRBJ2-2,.,TGTGCCAGCAGCTTGCAGGGCAACACCGGGGAGCTGTTTTTT,CASSLQGNTGELFF
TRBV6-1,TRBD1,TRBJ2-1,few,TGTGCCAGCAGTGAAGCGGGGGGACAGGGGTACAATGAGCAGTTCTTC,CASSEAGGQGYNEQFF
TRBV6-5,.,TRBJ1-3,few,TGTGCCAGCAGTTACTCGGGGGCGTCTGGAAACACCATATATTTT,CASSYSGASGNTIYF
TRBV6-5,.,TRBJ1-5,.,TGTGCCAGCAGTTACTGGTACGGTAGCAATCAGCCCCAGCATTTT,CASSYWYGSNQPQHF
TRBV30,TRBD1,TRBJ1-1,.,TGTGCCTGGGTGATTCGTGGGACAGGGAACACTGAAGCTTTCTTT,CAWVIRGTGNTEAFF
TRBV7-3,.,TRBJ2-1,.,TGTGCCAGCAGCTTACAGGGGTCGTACAATGAGCAGTTCTTC,CASSLQGSYNEQFF
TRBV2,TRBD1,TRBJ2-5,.,TGTGCCAGCAGTCGGGACAGAAAAGAGACCCAGTACTTC,CASSRDRKETQYF
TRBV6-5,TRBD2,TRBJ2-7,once,TGTGCCAGCAGTTACGACGGGGGGGCCTACGAGCAGTACTTC,CASSYDGGAYEQYF
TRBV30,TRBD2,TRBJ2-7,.,TGTGCCTGGAGTGTACAGGCTAGCGGGTGGTCCTACGAGCAGTACTTC,CAWSVQASGWSYEQYF